The rows below give T cell receptor beta chains drawn from one sample of a study of siplizumab effects on memory and regulatory T cells. Only in-frame clones appear in the TCRdb table, and some are missing; sequencing was by immunoSEQ multiplex PCR. The data show around 82,000 clones, 93% seen once. Sequencing was carried out using CD8+ T cells sorted from blood. The source is a human donor in good health. Each CDR3 is given with its conserved first and last residue. The order of the fields is V gene, D gene, J gene, clone size, CDR3 protein, CDR3 DNA. A D gene is named only where the DNA matches it firmly. A row's size may be missing; if present it is once, few, many or a size class.

v_gene: TRBV6-5
d_gene: NA
j_gene: TRBJ2-7
abundance: NA
CDR3aa: CASSYPGMGSSYEQYF
CDR3nt: TGTGCCAGCAGTTACCCCGGTATGGGATCGTCCTACGAGCAGTACTTC

v_gene: TRBV12-5
d_gene: NA
j_gene: TRBJ2-5
abundance: NA
CDR3aa: CASALSGDPLRETQYF
CDR3nt: TGTGCTAGTGCCCTTTCCGGGGACCCCCTCCGAGAGACCCAGTACTTC

v_gene: TRBV7-9
d_gene: TRBD1
j_gene: TRBJ1-4
abundance: NA
CDR3aa: CASSPWTGPNEKLFF
CDR3nt: TGTGCCAGCAGCCCGTGGACAGGGCCTAATGAAAAACTGTTTTTT

v_gene: TRBV19
d_gene: TRBD1
j_gene: TRBJ2-7
abundance: NA
CDR3aa: CATSLGTGGYEQYF
CDR3nt: TGTGCCACCTCGTTGGGGACAGGGGGGTACGAGCAGTACTTC

v_gene: TRBV28
d_gene: TRBD1
j_gene: TRBJ1-5
abundance: NA
CDR3aa: CASRTGGFQPQHF
CDR3nt: TGTGCCAGCAGGACAGGGGGCTTTCAGCCCCAGCATTTT

v_gene: TRBV13
d_gene: NA
j_gene: TRBJ2-1
abundance: NA
CDR3aa: CASSLGRSRYNEQFF
CDR3nt: TGTGCCAGCAGCTTAGGCCGTAGCAGGTACAATGAGCAGTTCTTC

v_gene: TRBV19
d_gene: TRBD1
j_gene: TRBJ1-2
abundance: NA
CDR3aa: CASSTEGQGGGYTF
CDR3nt: TGTGCCAGTAGTACCGAGGGACAGGGGGGCGGCTACACCTTC

v_gene: TRBV6-5
d_gene: NA
j_gene: TRBJ2-3
abundance: NA
CDR3aa: CASREVSDTQYF
CDR3nt: TGTGCCAGCAGGGAAGTTTCAGATACGCAGTATTTT

v_gene: TRBV7-9
d_gene: NA
j_gene: TRBJ2-2
abundance: NA
CDR3aa: CASSSRNTGELFF
CDR3nt: TGTGCCAGCAGCTCCAGAAACACCGGGGAGCTGTTTTTT

v_gene: TRBV4-3
d_gene: NA
j_gene: TRBJ1-5
abundance: NA
CDR3aa: CASSPEGSNQPQHF
CDR3nt: TGCGCCAGCAGCCCAGAGGGCAGTAATCAGCCCCAGCATTTT

v_gene: TRBV11-2
d_gene: NA
j_gene: TRBJ1-1
abundance: NA
CDR3aa: CASSLVQGTPEAFF
CDR3nt: TGTGCCAGCAGCTTAGTCCAAGGGACCCCTGAAGCTTTCTTT

v_gene: TRBV28
d_gene: NA
j_gene: TRBJ1-1
abundance: NA
CDR3aa: CASSFSFGSNTEAFF
CDR3nt: TGTGCCAGCAGTTTCTCGTTCGGGAGCAACACTGAAGCTTTCTTT

v_gene: TRBV2
d_gene: TRBD2
j_gene: TRBJ2-2
abundance: NA
CDR3aa: CASSGDSGVGELFF
CDR3nt: TGTGCCAGCAGTGGGGATAGCGGGGTCGGGGAGCTGTTTTTT

v_gene: TRBV4-3
d_gene: NA
j_gene: TRBJ2-7
abundance: NA
CDR3aa: CASSQVGRSYEQYF
CDR3nt: TGCGCCAGCAGCCAAGTCGGCAGAAGCTACGAGCAGTACTTC

v_gene: TRBV7-2
d_gene: NA
j_gene: TRBJ2-7
abundance: NA
CDR3aa: CASSFTVAPSYEQYF
CDR3nt: TGTGCCAGCAGCTTTACCGTCGCCCCATCCTACGAGCAGTACTTC

v_gene: TRBV9
d_gene: NA
j_gene: TRBJ2-7
abundance: once
CDR3aa: CASSGTGDSAPYEQYF
CDR3nt: TGTGCCAGCAGCGGGACCGGCGACAGCGCACCCTACGAGCAGTACTTC

v_gene: TRBV11-2
d_gene: NA
j_gene: TRBJ2-4
abundance: NA
CDR3aa: CASSLRAGPKGFRIQYF
CDR3nt: TGTGCCAGCAGCTTACGGGCCGGGCCCAAGGGTTTCCGCATTCAGTACTTC

v_gene: TRBV7-3
d_gene: TRBD1
j_gene: TRBJ1-1
abundance: NA
CDR3aa: CASSSTGGYGEAFF
CDR3nt: TGTGCCAGCAGCTCAACAGGGGGCTATGGTGAAGCTTTCTTT

v_gene: TRBV11-1
d_gene: NA
j_gene: TRBJ2-1
abundance: NA
CDR3aa: CASSRGPEQFF
CDR3nt: TGTGCCAGCAGCCGGGGCCCTGAGCAGTTCTTC

v_gene: TRBV9
d_gene: TRBD1
j_gene: TRBJ1-6
abundance: NA
CDR3aa: CASNSRQGGSPLHF
CDR3nt: TGTGCCAGCAACTCTCGACAGGGGGGTTCACCCCTCCACTTT

v_gene: TRBV14
d_gene: NA
j_gene: TRBJ1-2
abundance: NA
CDR3aa: CASSWAGGLYGYTF
CDR3nt: TGTGCCAGCAGCTGGGCGGGCGGACTCTATGGCTACACCTTC

v_gene: TRBV6-4
d_gene: NA
j_gene: TRBJ2-2
abundance: few
CDR3aa: CASSRQADTGELFF
CDR3nt: TGTGCCAGCAGTCGGCAGGCTGACACCGGGGAGCTGTTTTTT

v_gene: TRBV5-6
d_gene: TRBD1
j_gene: TRBJ1-2
abundance: NA
CDR3aa: CASSLSTGFGYGYTF
CDR3nt: TGTGCCAGCAGCCTATCGACAGGGTTTGGCTATGGCTACACCTTC

v_gene: TRBV4-1
d_gene: NA
j_gene: TRBJ1-1
abundance: NA
CDR3aa: CASSQAILNTEAFF
CDR3nt: TGCGCCAGCAGCCAAGCGATTTTGAACACTGAAGCTTTCTTT

v_gene: TRBV2
d_gene: TRBD1
j_gene: TRBJ2-7
abundance: NA
CDR3aa: CASSDRGQGILEQYF
CDR3nt: TGTGCCAGCAGTGATCGGGGACAGGGAATCCTCGAGCAGTACTTC

v_gene: TRBV9
d_gene: TRBD2
j_gene: TRBJ2-1
abundance: NA
CDR3aa: CASSVGTSDNEQFF
CDR3nt: TGTGCCAGCAGCGTCGGGACTAGCGACAATGAGCAGTTCTTC

v_gene: TRBV11-3
d_gene: NA
j_gene: TRBJ2-7
abundance: NA
CDR3aa: CASSPSSSYEQYF
CDR3nt: TGTGCCAGCAGCCCCTCCAGCTCCTACGAGCAGTACTTC

v_gene: TRBV4-1
d_gene: TRBD1
j_gene: TRBJ1-2
abundance: NA
CDR3aa: CASSPGQGNYGYTF
CDR3nt: TGCGCCAGCAGCCCCGGACAGGGAAACTATGGCTACACCTTC

v_gene: TRBV6-6
d_gene: NA
j_gene: TRBJ2-2
abundance: NA
CDR3aa: CASNLQGTGELFF
CDR3nt: TGTGCCAGCAACCTACAGGGCACCGGGGAGCTGTTTTTT

v_gene: TRBV6-5
d_gene: NA
j_gene: TRBJ1-1
abundance: NA
CDR3aa: CASSNPGGGHTEAFF
CDR3nt: TGTGCCAGCAGTAACCCCGGCGGAGGGCACACTGAAGCTTTCTTT

v_gene: TRBV7-9
d_gene: NA
j_gene: TRBJ1-4
abundance: NA
CDR3aa: CASRQPGQMNEKLFF
CDR3nt: TGTGCCAGCAGGCAACCGGGACAAATGAATGAAAAACTGTTTTTT

v_gene: TRBV11-2
d_gene: NA
j_gene: TRBJ2-7
abundance: NA
CDR3aa: CASSLDPQYEQYF
CDR3nt: TGTGCCAGCAGCCTCGATCCCCAGTACGAGCAGTACTTC

v_gene: TRBV6-1
d_gene: NA
j_gene: TRBJ2-1
abundance: NA
CDR3aa: CASSEWGGRGNEQFF
CDR3nt: TGTGCCAGCAGTGAATGGGGTGGCAGGGGTAATGAGCAGTTCTTC

v_gene: TRBV12-5
d_gene: NA
j_gene: TRBJ2-2
abundance: NA
CDR3aa: CASAQTGNTGELFF
CDR3nt: TGTGCTAGTGCCCAGACAGGGAACACCGGGGAGCTGTTTTTT

v_gene: TRBV4-3
d_gene: NA
j_gene: TRBJ2-3
abundance: NA
CDR3aa: CASSQARGTDTQYF
CDR3nt: TGCGCCAGCAGCCAAGCCAGGGGCACAGATACGCAGTATTTT

v_gene: TRBV6-6
d_gene: NA
j_gene: TRBJ1-6
abundance: NA
CDR3aa: CASSYRTVAPLHF
CDR3nt: TGTGCCAGCAGTTACCGGACGGTGGCACCCCTCCACTTT

v_gene: TRBV10-1
d_gene: NA
j_gene: TRBJ2-2
abundance: NA
CDR3aa: CASRYPGGWELFF
CDR3nt: TGCGCCAGCAGGTACCCCGGGGGATGGGAGCTGTTTTTT

v_gene: TRBV9
d_gene: NA
j_gene: TRBJ1-2
abundance: NA
CDR3aa: CASSGTGLPYTF
CDR3nt: TGTGCCAGCAGCGGCACGGGACTGCCCTACACCTTC

v_gene: TRBV5-1
d_gene: TRBD1
j_gene: TRBJ1-2
abundance: NA
CDR3aa: CASSLEGTGYGYTF
CDR3nt: TGCGCCAGCAGCTTGGAAGGGACAGGTTATGGCTACACCTTC

v_gene: TRBV5-4
d_gene: NA
j_gene: TRBJ2-1
abundance: once
CDR3aa: CASSKQGNEQFF
CDR3nt: TGTGCCAGCAGTAAACAGGGTAATGAGCAGTTCTTC

v_gene: TRBV9
d_gene: NA
j_gene: TRBJ1-1
abundance: once
CDR3aa: CASSDRVDTEAFF
CDR3nt: TGTGCCAGCAGCGACAGGGTGGACACTGAAGCTTTCTTT

v_gene: TRBV15
d_gene: NA
j_gene: TRBJ2-7
abundance: NA
CDR3aa: CATSRAGRDEQYF
CDR3nt: TGTGCCACCAGCAGAGCTGGCAGGGACGAGCAGTACTTC

v_gene: TRBV4-2
d_gene: NA
j_gene: TRBJ2-5
abundance: NA
CDR3aa: CASSPGRRETQYF
CDR3nt: TGTGCCAGCAGCCCGGGACGTCGGGAGACCCAGTACTTC

v_gene: TRBV6-1
d_gene: NA
j_gene: TRBJ2-5
abundance: NA
CDR3aa: CASSGYSQQETQYF
CDR3nt: TGTGCCAGCAGTGGATACAGTCAGCAAGAGACCCAGTACTTC

v_gene: TRBV15
d_gene: NA
j_gene: TRBJ1-1
abundance: NA
CDR3aa: CATSRDLGRNTEAFF
CDR3nt: TGTGCCACCAGCAGAGATCTGGGGAGGAACACTGAAGCTTTCTTT

v_gene: TRBV4-1
d_gene: NA
j_gene: TRBJ2-1
abundance: NA
CDR3aa: CASSQDGATEQFF
CDR3nt: TGCGCCAGCAGCCAAGATGGCGCAACTGAGCAGTTCTTC

v_gene: TRBV4-1
d_gene: TRBD2
j_gene: TRBJ2-5
abundance: NA
CDR3aa: CASSQGTRGGQEETQYF
CDR3nt: TGCGCCAGCAGCCAAGGAACTCGCGGGGGGCAGGAAGAGACCCAGTACTTC

v_gene: TRBV5-4
d_gene: TRBD1
j_gene: TRBJ2-5
abundance: NA
CDR3aa: CASSLTWGQGLEQYF
CDR3nt: TGTGCCAGCAGCTTAACGTGGGGACAGGGTCTGGAGCAGTACTTC

v_gene: TRBV10-3
d_gene: NA
j_gene: TRBJ1-5
abundance: NA
CDR3aa: CAISESGEGNQPQHF
CDR3nt: TGTGCCATCAGTGAGTCTGGGGAGGGAAATCAGCCCCAGCATTTT